This TCR beta chain was captured in a study of beta chain features in type 1 diabetes. Study results and limitations: Diminished insertions and augmented deletions at VDJ junctions characterized type 1 diabetes patients.

Germline V CDR1 and CDR2: SGHRS, YFSETQ. With V trimmed by 0 bases and J by 1 base, 3 bases remained unmatched. The CDR3 is 15 residues long. Expressed TCRB transcripts were sequenced after all isolated RNA was converted to cDNA. Profiled with immunoSEQ multiplex PCR; TCRdb holds only in-frame clones, not every one. The data contain around 280,000 clones, about 8.5% of them singletons. The sample holds a few counts of this clone. The antigen remains undetermined. The origin of this receptor is a young woman in good health. The sample comprised central memory CD4+ T cells from blood. The rearrangement joins TRBV5-1 to TRBJ2-5, with 7 bases fitting TRBD1. This chain's CDR3 is CASSLEGTAQETQYF. As DNA, the CDR3 is TGCGCCAGCAGCTTGGAGGGGACAGCCCAAGAGACCCAGTACTTC.